This record covers a single TCR beta chain. The data were taken from a study of control samples from healthy donors and cancer patients. This table comes from immunoSEQ multiplex PCR, and its TCRdb copy is limited to in-frame clones, with some not included. Of about 120,000 clones listed, 70% to 90% were seen once; the top ten hold over 2%. V dropped 2 bases and J dropped 3; count of bases not matched to a gene: 5. This CDR3 has 16 residues. The germline V gene encodes CDR1 MGHRA and CDR2 YSYEKL. Material: blood. The source is a woman between 65 and 79 years old in good health. J is TRBJ1-1 and V is TRBV4-1, with 11 bases matching TRBD1. CDR3: CASSQPGQGADTEAFF. Written as DNA, the CDR3 is TGCGCCAGCAGCCAACCCGGACAGGGGGCTGACACTGAAGCTTTCTTT.